This is a list of T cell receptor beta chains from one sample in a study of OX40 agonist ivuxolimab in advanced cancers. TCRdb's copy holds only in-frame clones and misses some; the assay was immunoSEQ multiplex PCR. This sample yields about 59,000 clones, of which 75% to 90% are seen a single time; 0.37% belongs to the top ten. Specimen: CD4+ or CD8+ T cells sorted from blood, collected in a trial of the OX40 agonist ivuxolimab. These receptors were taken from an adult with an advanced solid tumor such as melanoma, head and neck, liver or kidney cancer. The CDR3 runs from the conserved cysteine through the conserved F or W. D genes are given only for firm matches. Where a row states a size, it is once, few, many or the class of an expanded clone; other rows omit it.

cdr3_aa cdr3_nt j_call d_call v_call clone_size
CASSITSRGEGAQNSPLHF TGTGCCAGCAGCATAACGTCGCGAGGGGAGGGGGCGCAAAATTCACCCCTCCACTTT TRBJ1-6 TRBD1 TRBV7-8 NA
CASSRGGGRHGYTF TGTGCCAGCAGCCGCGGAGGGGGCCGACATGGCTACACCTTC TRBJ1-2 TRBD1 TRBV28 NA
CASSQAGTGIGYTF TGCGCCAGCAGCCAAGCCGGGACCGGAATTGGCTACACCTTC TRBJ1-2 NA TRBV4-1 NA
CASSLQPGTGYTGELFF TGCGCCAGCAGCCTCCAGCCCGGGACAGGTTACACCGGGGAGCTGTTTTTT TRBJ2-2 TRBD1 TRBV5-1 NA
CASSPGTSGQETQYF TGTGCCAGCAGCCCGGGGACTAGCGGACAAGAGACCCAGTACTTC TRBJ2-5 TRBD2 TRBV5-4 few
CASSLHTSGEGPEQYF TGCGCCAGCAGCCTACATACTAGCGGGGAAGGGCCCGAGCAGTACTTC TRBJ2-7 TRBD2 TRBV4-3 NA
CASRPFRDGNTIYF TGTGCCAGTAGACCGTTTCGCGATGGAAACACCATATATTTT TRBJ1-3 NA TRBV19 NA
CASSYGSTDTQYF TGTGCCAGCAGTTATGGATCCACAGATACGCAGTATTTT TRBJ2-3 NA TRBV28 once
CASRLTGTDQPQHF TGTGCCAGCCGACTAACAGGGACTGATCAGCCCCAGCATTTT TRBJ1-5 NA TRBV27 NA
CASSPLAGGLLTGANVLTF TGTGCCAGCAGCCCTTTAGCGGGAGGGCTCTTAACTGGGGCCAACGTCCTGACTTTC TRBJ2-6 TRBD2 TRBV7-8 NA
CASSRSTGLSYEQYF TGTGCCAGCTCACGGTCGACAGGCCTCTCCTACGAGCAGTACTTC TRBJ2-7 NA TRBV18 NA
CASSRDRGSEQFF TGTGCCAGCAGTCGGGACAGGGGTTCTGAGCAGTTCTTC TRBJ2-1 TRBD1 TRBV28 once
CATSSPQGGGSPLHF TGTGCCACCAGCTCGCCTCAGGGAGGAGGTTCACCCCTCCACTTT TRBJ1-6 NA TRBV15 NA
CASSGENTGTDTQYF TGTGCCAGCAGTGGCGAAAATACCGGCACAGATACGCAGTATTTT TRBJ2-3 NA TRBV6-4 NA
CASSLRGVGDGYTF TGTGCCAGCAGCTTAAGAGGGGTTGGCGATGGCTACACCTTC TRBJ1-2 NA TRBV7-3 NA
CASSPGTGLGYEQYF TGTGCCAGCAGCCCCGGGACAGGGTTAGGCTACGAGCAGTACTTC TRBJ2-7 TRBD1 TRBV7-9 NA
CASSVAEGVFTDTQYF TGTGCCAGCAGCGTAGCCGAGGGGGTCTTCACAGATACGCAGTATTTT TRBJ2-3 NA TRBV9 NA
CASSSASVGAGSEAFF TGTGCCAGCAGCTCGGCCTCCGTAGGTGCGGGGTCTGAAGCTTTCTTT TRBJ1-1 NA TRBV7-2 once
CASSVGGLSNQPQHF TGTGCCAGCAGCGTGGGGGGTCTGAGCAATCAGCCCCAGCATTTT TRBJ1-5 NA TRBV14 NA
CASSPPASLRHTEAFF TGTGCCAGCTCACCACCGGCATCCCTGAGGCACACTGAAGCTTTCTTT TRBJ1-1 NA TRBV18 NA
CASSLRGILNYGYTF TGTGCCAGCAGCTTACGGGGCATCCTAAACTATGGCTACACCTTC TRBJ1-2 NA TRBV5-6 once
CASSQEDDEAFF TGCGCCAGCAGCCAAGAAGATGACGAAGCTTTCTTT TRBJ1-1 NA TRBV4-1 NA
CASKGNDRGHGQPQHF TGTGCCAGCAAGGGAAATGACAGGGGGCATGGTCAGCCCCAGCATTTT TRBJ1-5 TRBD1 TRBV28 NA
CASTRQGSGETQYF TGTGCCAGCACGAGACAGGGAAGCGGAGAGACCCAGTACTTC TRBJ2-5 TRBD1 TRBV5-6 NA
CASSPGSGYEQYF TGTGCCAGCAGCCCCGGATCCGGATACGAGCAGTACTTC TRBJ2-7 NA TRBV7-2 NA
CASSPRQGDTEAFF TGTGCCAGCTCACCACGACAGGGCGACACTGAAGCTTTCTTT TRBJ1-1 TRBD1 TRBV18 NA
CAISGRGRRTGFYEQYF TGTGCCATCAGTGGCAGGGGGCGAAGGACGGGGTTTTACGAGCAGTACTTC TRBJ2-7 TRBD1 TRBV10-3 NA
CAWSVGLSNEQFF TGTGCCTGGAGTGTGGGACTGTCGAATGAGCAGTTCTTC TRBJ2-1 NA TRBV30 NA
CASSRTASSYNSPLHF TGTGCCAGCAGCCGGACGGCGAGCTCCTATAATTCACCCCTCCACTTT TRBJ1-6 NA TRBV5-4 NA
CASSREPPLAGGPINEQYF TGTGCCAGCAGCCGAGAGCCCCCCTTAGCGGGGGGGCCTATAAACGAGCAGTACTTC TRBJ2-7 TRBD2 TRBV2 NA
CASSYALTIEQYF TGTGCCAGCAGCTACGCTCTCACTATAGAGCAGTACTTC TRBJ2-7 NA TRBV7-2 NA
CASSLTFNYGYTF TGTGCCAGCAGCTTAACGTTTAACTATGGCTACACCTTC TRBJ1-2 NA TRBV7-3 NA
CASGLVSVAGTGGDTQYF TGTGCTAGTGGTTTGGTCTCGGTTGCCGGGACTGGAGGCGATACGCAGTATTTT TRBJ2-3 NA TRBV12-5 NA